This TCR beta chain was sequenced in a study of T cells after yellow fever vaccination. Study summary: Fractions of limited cellularity were prepared by means of SMART-Seq v4 Ultra Low Input.

About this clonotype itself: The antigen remains unidentified.

Study-level findings and limits: A secondary response was less intense yet reached its peak sooner, at day 5 versus 15.

With 4 bases removed from V and 9 bases from J, the gap between germline ends came to 15 bases. There are 12 residues in the CDR3. In germline, CDR1 is SQVTM, CDR2 ANQGSEA. MiXCR, applied by TCRdb to the 5' RACE reads, yields one record per CDR3 protein. The table has 450,000 to 550,000 distinct CDR3 sequences, 21% seen once. The source material was PBMCs, sampled roughly 20 days after the first yellow fever vaccination. The chain uses TRBV29-1 and TRBJ1-1; D is perhaps TRBD1 (5 bases). The clonotype comes from a man younger than 35 who received the YFV17D yellow fever vaccine. This chain's CDR3 is CSVVGARGKAFF. The CDR3 DNA follows: TGCAGCGTTGTAGGGGCGAGGGGCAAAGCTTTCTTT.